This T cell receptor beta chain derives from a study of tumor-infiltrating lymphocytes in primary liver carcinoma. The input was about 500 ng total RNA; TCR beta cDNA was made from it with a constant-region primer. ARM-PCR, slightly modified, supplied the TCR beta libraries through three nested multiplex PCR rounds. With TRBV1-TRBV30 forward primers and a C-beta reverse primer, the first two PCR rounds were run for roughly 10 cycles each. MiXCR, applied by TCRdb to the multiplex PCR reads, yields one record per CDR3 protein. The profile shows tens of thousands of distinct CDR3 sequences, 55% to 75% of them singletons. From roughly 21-30 mg of unsorted bulk tissue, DNA and RNA were co-extracted together. Primary liver carcinoma in the patients was surgically resected. The CDR3 contains 15 residues. Germline V lookup: CDR1 MDHEN, CDR2 SYDVKM. V shed 9 bases, J shed 4 bases, and the junction held 11 bases outside the gene matches.

Sequenced: liver tumor tissue from sampling region 5. Subset denoted: tumor region T5, tumor centre. The chain employs TRBV28 and TRBJ2-5; 10 bases match TRBD2. The TCR sequence derives from a man between 35 and 55 years old with primary liver carcinoma and hepatitis B virus infection. The CDR3 region is CASSITSGIGETQYF. In DNA, the CDR3 is TGTGCCAGTAGTATTACTAGCGGGATCGGAGAGACCCAGTACTTC. Looking up the rest from reference TRBV28 and TRBJ2-5 gives the full variable domain: DVKVTQSSRYLVKRTGEKVFLECVQDMDHENMFWYRQDPGLGLRLIYFSYDVKMKEKGDIPEGYSVSREKKERFSLILESASTNQTSMYLCASSITSGIGETQYFGPGTRLLVL.